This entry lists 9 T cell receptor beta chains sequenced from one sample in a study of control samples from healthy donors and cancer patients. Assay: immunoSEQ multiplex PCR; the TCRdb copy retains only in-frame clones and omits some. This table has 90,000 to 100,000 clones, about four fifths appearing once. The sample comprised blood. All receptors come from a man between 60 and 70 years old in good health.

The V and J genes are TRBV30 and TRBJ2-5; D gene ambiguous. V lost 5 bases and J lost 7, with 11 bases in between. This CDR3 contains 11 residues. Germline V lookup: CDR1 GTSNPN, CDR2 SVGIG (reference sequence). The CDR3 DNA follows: TGTGCCTGGGCGGCCGTTGGGACCCAGTACTTC. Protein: CAWAAVGTQYF.

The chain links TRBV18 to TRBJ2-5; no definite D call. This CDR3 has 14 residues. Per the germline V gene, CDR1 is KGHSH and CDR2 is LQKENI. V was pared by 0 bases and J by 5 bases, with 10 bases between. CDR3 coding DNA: TGTGCCAGCTCACCACCCTACGGGTCGGAGACCCAGTACTTC. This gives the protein CASSPPYGSETQYF.

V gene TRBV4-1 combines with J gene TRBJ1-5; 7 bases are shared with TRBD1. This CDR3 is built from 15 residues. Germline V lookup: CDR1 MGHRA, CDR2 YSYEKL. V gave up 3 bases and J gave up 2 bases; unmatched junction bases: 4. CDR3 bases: TGCGCCAGCAGCCAGATGGGGACAGGCAATCAGCCCCAGCATTTT. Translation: CASSQMGTGNQPQHF.

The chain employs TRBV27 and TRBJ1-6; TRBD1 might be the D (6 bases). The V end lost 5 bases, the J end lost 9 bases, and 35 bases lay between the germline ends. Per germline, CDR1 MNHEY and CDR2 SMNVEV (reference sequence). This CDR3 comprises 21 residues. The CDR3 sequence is CASSPHVRDIGMRRVRSPLHF. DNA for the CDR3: TGTGCCAGCAGTCCCCATGTCCGGGACATCGGGATGAGACGGGTTCGTTCACCCCTCCACTTT.

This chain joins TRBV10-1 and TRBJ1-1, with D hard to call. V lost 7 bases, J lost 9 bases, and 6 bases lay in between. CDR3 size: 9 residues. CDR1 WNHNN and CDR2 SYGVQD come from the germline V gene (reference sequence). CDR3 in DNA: TGCGCCAGCACCGGAAAAGCTTTCTTT. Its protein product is CASTGKAFF.

CDR3: CSARGANEQFF. CDR3 bases: TGCAGTGCTAGAGGGGCCAATGAGCAGTTCTTC. The V gene is TRBV20-1, the J gene TRBJ2-1; D gene uncertain. Germline CDR1 and CDR2: DFQATT and SNEGSKA (reference sequence). The CDR3 has 11 amino acids. Trimming removed 1 base at V and 6 bases at J, with 4 bases between.

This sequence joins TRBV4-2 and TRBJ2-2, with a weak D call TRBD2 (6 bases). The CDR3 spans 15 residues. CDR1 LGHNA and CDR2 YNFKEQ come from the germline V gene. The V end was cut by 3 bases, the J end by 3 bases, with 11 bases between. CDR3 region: CASSQREGDTGELFF. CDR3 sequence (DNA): TGTGCCAGCAGCCAGCGGGAAGGAGACACCGGGGAGCTGTTTTTT.

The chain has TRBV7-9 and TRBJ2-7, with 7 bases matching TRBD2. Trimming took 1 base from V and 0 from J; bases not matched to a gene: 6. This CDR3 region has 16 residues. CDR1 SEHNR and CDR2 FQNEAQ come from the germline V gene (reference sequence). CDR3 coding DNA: TGTGCCAGCAGCTTAGAAGAGACTAGCATCTCCTACGAGCAGTACTTC. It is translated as CASSLEETSISYEQYF.

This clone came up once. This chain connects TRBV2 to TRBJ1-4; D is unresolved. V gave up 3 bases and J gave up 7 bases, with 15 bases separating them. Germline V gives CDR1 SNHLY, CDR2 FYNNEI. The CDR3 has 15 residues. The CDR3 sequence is CASSDRGMMVEKLFF. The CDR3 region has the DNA TGTGCCAGCAGTGACCGGGGTATGATGGTTGAAAAACTGTTTTTT.